This TCR beta chain appears in the sequencing data of a study of blood T cells in healthy people across ages. Study details: Capture via template switching afforded approximately one barcoded beta molecule per two T cells.

PCR was performed a second time for about 7 to 12 cycles using a sample-barcoded 5' primer and a J-beta primer mix. TCRdb independently ran MiXCR on the 5' RACE reads; one entry per CDR3 protein. The sample has roughly 1.5 million distinct CDR3 sequences, 40% to 45% seen once. V lost 3 bases and J 0 bases, leaving 15 bases between the germline ends. Germline V gives CDR1 SQVTM, CDR2 ANQGSEA. The CDR3 is 15 amino acids. Isolated per sample were at least 6.5 million PBMCs. Study observations and caveats: Strong correlation existed between TCR beta diversity and naive T cell percentage.

This clonotype was seen a handful of times. What it binds is not known. This clonotype was sampled from a woman aged 18-29 years in good health. The J gene is TRBJ2-7, the V gene TRBV29-1; unclear D gene. Sequenced sample: blood. CDR3 bases: TGCAGCGTTGAGCTCCAGAGCGCTAGCTCCTACGAGCAGTACTTC. This gives the protein CSVELQSASSYEQYF.